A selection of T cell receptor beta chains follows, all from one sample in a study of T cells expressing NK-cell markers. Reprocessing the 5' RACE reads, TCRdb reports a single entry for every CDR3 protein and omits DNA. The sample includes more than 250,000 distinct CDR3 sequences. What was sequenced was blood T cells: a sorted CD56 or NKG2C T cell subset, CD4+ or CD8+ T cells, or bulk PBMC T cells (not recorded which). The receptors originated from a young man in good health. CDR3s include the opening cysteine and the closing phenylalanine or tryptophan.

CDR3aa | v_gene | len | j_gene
CSVVPDPYGYTF | TRBV29-1 | 12 | TRBJ1-2
CASSLRAHNEQFF | TRBV12-3/TRBV12-4 | 13 | TRBJ2-1
CASTLTANYGYTF | TRBV6-1 | 13 | TRBJ1-2
CSARPGQASNQPQHF | TRBV20-1 | 15 | TRBJ1-5
CASSPRHGTGPYTQYF | TRBV5-6 | 16 | TRBJ2-3
CASRFLAGVGETQYF | TRBV7-9 | 15 | TRBJ2-5
CSATSGTVEQFF | TRBV29-1 | 12 | TRBJ2-1
CASSPRVGGTEAFF | TRBV12-3/TRBV12-4 | 14 | TRBJ1-1
CASSLYAGVMDTQYF | TRBV5-1 | 15 | TRBJ2-3
CASSPRQVYQPQHF | TRBV6-5 | 14 | TRBJ1-5
CASSISWASGNQPQHF | TRBV19 | 16 | TRBJ1-5
CSVVKGAQGNYGYTF | TRBV29-1 | 15 | TRBJ1-2
CASSYSIRERPTGELFF | TRBV6-2/TRBV6-3 | 17 | TRBJ2-2
CASSLEGAGGLFF | TRBV12-3/TRBV12-4 | 13 | TRBJ2-2
CASSFRGRRAKNIQYF | TRBV12-3/TRBV12-4 | 16 | TRBJ2-4
CASRLAQKGDEQYF | TRBV12-2 | 14 | TRBJ2-7
CASSLATGTQIYEQYF | TRBV5-1 | 16 | TRBJ2-7
CATSRADYNEQFF | TRBV24-1 | 13 | TRBJ2-1
CASSTGQGNYGYTF | TRBV6-1 | 14 | TRBJ1-2
CASTVDRRGGYTF | TRBV12-3/TRBV12-4 | 13 | TRBJ1-2
CAISEGSGVSYNEQFF | TRBV10-3 | 16 | TRBJ2-1
CASSKGRGSLAYEQYF | TRBV28 | 16 | TRBJ2-7
CASSLQGFKDTGELFF | TRBV7-6 | 16 | TRBJ2-2
CASSLVQGVNEQYF | TRBV12-3/TRBV12-4 | 14 | TRBJ2-7
CASSLLELAGEETQYF | TRBV18 | 16 | TRBJ2-5
CASSQERLAAPHEQFF | TRBV7-8 | 16 | TRBJ2-1
CASSTDRRNEQFF | TRBV14 | 13 | TRBJ2-1
CAISDPAAGVETQYF | TRBV10-3 | 15 | TRBJ2-5
CASTERGNGEAFF | TRBV16 | 13 | TRBJ1-1
CASSHLSIQYF | TRBV25-1 | 11 | TRBJ2-4
CASSSSYGYTF | TRBV12-3/TRBV12-4 | 11 | TRBJ1-2